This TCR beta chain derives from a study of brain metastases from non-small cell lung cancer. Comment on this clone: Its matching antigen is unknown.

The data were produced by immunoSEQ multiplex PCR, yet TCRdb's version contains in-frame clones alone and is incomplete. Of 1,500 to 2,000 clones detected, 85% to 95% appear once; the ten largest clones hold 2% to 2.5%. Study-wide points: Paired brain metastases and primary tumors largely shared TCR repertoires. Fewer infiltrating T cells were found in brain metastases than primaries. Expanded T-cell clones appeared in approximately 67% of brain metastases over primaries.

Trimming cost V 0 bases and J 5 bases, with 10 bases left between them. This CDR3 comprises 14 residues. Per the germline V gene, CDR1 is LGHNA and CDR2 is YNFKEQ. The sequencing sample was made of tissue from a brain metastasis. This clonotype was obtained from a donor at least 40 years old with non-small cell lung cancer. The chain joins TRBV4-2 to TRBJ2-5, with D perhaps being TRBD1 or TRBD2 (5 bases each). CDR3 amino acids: CASSQDLGEETQYF. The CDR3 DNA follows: TGTGCCAGCAGCCAAGATCTGGGGGAGGAGACCCAGTACTTC.